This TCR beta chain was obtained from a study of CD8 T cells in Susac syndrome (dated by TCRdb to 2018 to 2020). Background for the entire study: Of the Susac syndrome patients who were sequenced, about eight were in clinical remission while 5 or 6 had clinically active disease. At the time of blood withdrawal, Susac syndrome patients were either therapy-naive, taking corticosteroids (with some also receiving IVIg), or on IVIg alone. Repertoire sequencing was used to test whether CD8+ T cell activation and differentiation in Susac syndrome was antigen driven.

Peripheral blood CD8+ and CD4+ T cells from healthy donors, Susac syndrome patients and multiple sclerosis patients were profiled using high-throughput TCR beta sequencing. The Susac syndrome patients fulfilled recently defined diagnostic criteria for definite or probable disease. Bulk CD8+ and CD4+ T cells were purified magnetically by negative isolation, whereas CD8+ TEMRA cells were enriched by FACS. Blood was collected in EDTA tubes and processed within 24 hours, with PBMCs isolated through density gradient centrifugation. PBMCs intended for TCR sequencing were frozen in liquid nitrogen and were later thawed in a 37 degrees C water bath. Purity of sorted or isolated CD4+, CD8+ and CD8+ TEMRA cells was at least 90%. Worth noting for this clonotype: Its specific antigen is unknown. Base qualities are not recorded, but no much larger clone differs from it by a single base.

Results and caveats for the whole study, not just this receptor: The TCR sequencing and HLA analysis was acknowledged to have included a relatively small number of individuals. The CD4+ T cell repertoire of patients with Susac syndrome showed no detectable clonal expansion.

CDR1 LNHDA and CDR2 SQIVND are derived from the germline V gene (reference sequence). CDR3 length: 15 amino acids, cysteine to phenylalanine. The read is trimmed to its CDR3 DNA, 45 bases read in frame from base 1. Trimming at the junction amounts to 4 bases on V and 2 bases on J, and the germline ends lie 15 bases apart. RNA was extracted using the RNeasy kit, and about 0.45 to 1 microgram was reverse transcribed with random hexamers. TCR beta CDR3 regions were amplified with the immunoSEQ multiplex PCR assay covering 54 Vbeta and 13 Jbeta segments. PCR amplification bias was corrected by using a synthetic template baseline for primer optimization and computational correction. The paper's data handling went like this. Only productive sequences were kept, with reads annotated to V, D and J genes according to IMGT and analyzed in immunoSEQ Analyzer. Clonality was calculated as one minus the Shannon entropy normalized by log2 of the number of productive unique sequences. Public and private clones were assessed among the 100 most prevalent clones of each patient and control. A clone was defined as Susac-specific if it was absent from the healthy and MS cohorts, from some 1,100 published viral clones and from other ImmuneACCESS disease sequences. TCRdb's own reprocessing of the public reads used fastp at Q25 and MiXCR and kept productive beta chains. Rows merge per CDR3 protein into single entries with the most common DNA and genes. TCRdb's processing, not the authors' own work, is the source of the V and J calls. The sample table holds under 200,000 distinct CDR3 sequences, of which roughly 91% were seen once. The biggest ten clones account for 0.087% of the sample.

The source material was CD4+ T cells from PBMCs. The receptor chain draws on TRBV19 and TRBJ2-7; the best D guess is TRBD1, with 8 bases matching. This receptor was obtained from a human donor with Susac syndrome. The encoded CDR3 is CASSREQGGTYEQYF. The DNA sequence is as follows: TGTGCCAGTAGTAGAGAACAGGGGGGGACCTACGAGCAGTACTTC.